The rows below give T cell receptor beta chains drawn from one sample of a study of PD-1 blockade in classical Hodgkin lymphoma. Sequenced by immunoSEQ multiplex PCR; TCRdb stores in-frame clones only, minus some. The sample holds over 80,000 clones, roughly 92% seen once. The sample consisted of peripheral blood mononuclear cells (PBMCs), taken at baseline. These receptors all stem from a human donor with classical Hodgkin lymphoma. Both conserved end residues are part of each CDR3. D genes are given only for firm matches.

TRBV6-6	-	TRBJ2-3	TGTGCCAGCAGTTATGTGGGCCCCACAGATACGCAGTATTTT	CASSYVGPTDTQYF
TRBV6-5	-	TRBJ1-2	TGTGCCAGCAGTTACTCCCCAGGGGCCTTCTATGGCTACACCTTC	CASSYSPGAFYGYTF
TRBV7-6	-	TRBJ1-1	TGTGCCAGCAGCTTAGACCTCAGCAGGGGAATGAACACTGAAGCTTTCTTT	CASSLDLSRGMNTEAFF
TRBV2	-	TRBJ1-1	TGTGCCAGCAGTGACAGGGGCCCCACTGAAGCTTTCTTT	CASSDRGPTEAFF
TRBV6-5	-	TRBJ2-7	TGTGCCAGCAGTCGAGTGGCCTCTAGTTACGAGCAGTACTTC	CASSRVASSYEQYF
TRBV28	-	TRBJ2-1	TGTGCCAGCAGTACCCGCCCTAGCAATGAGCAGTTCTTC	CASSTRPSNEQFF
TRBV2	-	TRBJ1-6	TGTGCCAGCAGTGTGCGGACGTCCTACGGGCGTTCACCCCTCCACTTT	CASSVRTSYGRSPLHF
TRBV18	TRBD1	TRBJ1-2	TGTGCCAGCTCACCACAAACAGGGGATGGCTACACCTTC	CASSPQTGDGYTF
TRBV5-4	TRBD1	TRBJ1-3	TGTGCCAGCAGCTTGGGGACAGGGTCAGGAAACACCATATATTTT	CASSLGTGSGNTIYF
TRBV6-1	-	TRBJ2-1	TGTGCCAGCAGTGAAAGTATACTCGGGTTAGGGAATGAGCAGTTCTTC	CASSESILGLGNEQFF
TRBV9	-	TRBJ2-7	TGTGCCAGCAGCGTGAACGGACAAAACGAGCAGTACTTC	CASSVNGQNEQYF
TRBV2	TRBD2	TRBJ2-1	TGTGCCAGCAGTGAAGGGGGCGGGAGGTTCATCGATGAGCAGTTCTTC	CASSEGGGRFIDEQFF
TRBV10-3	TRBD1	TRBJ2-7	TGTGCCATCAGGACAGGGGGATCCTACGAGCAGTACTTC	CAIRTGGSYEQYF
TRBV6-5	-	TRBJ2-7	TGTGCCAGCAGTTACACGGCTGAGCGGGCCTACGAGCAGTACTTC	CASSYTAERAYEQYF
TRBV25-1	-	TRBJ1-3	TGTGCCAGCAGCCCCCGGGGGTTGAGCTCTGGAAACACCATATATTTT	CASSPRGLSSGNTIYF
TRBV27	-	TRBJ1-5	TGTGCCAGCAGTTTTTTAAATCAGCCCCAGCATTTT	CASSFLNQPQHF
TRBV6-1	-	TRBJ2-7	TGTGCCAGCAGTAAACTATCCCCTTTCTCCTACGAGCAGTACTTC	CASSKLSPFSYEQYF
TRBV6-6	-	TRBJ1-2	TGTGCCAGCAGTTACGACAATCTCTATGGCTACACCTTC	CASSYDNLYGYTF
TRBV5-1	TRBD1	TRBJ2-5	TGCGCCAGCAGCTTGGGGGACAGCCAAGAGACCCAGTACTTC	CASSLGDSQETQYF
TRBV2	-	TRBJ1-1	TGTGCCAGCAGTGACGTTTTACGCGGCACTGAAGCTTTCTTT	CASSDVLRGTEAFF
TRBV29-1	-	TRBJ1-2	TGCAGCGTTGCTGGGGTGACTACAAACAGCTATGGCTACACCTTC	CSVAGVTTNSYGYTF